The text below deals with one T cell receptor beta chain. The sample belongs to a study of blood T cell repertoires in COVID-19. Across the whole study: Samples came from the United States, Italy and Spain, spanning acute and convalescent COVID-19. T cells, B-cell-depleted T cells, or PBMCs supplied cDNA or gDNA.

Here immunoSEQ multiplex PCR was the method, and the copy in TCRdb shows in-frame clones only, minus some. The data contain under 300,000 clones, around 83% of them seen just once; the ten biggest clones take up 6.6%. Categorization into cohorts depended on clinical history that participants reported. Germline-derived CDR1 and CDR2 are MNHNS and SASEGT. V shed 3 bases and J shed 0 bases, with 6 bases lying between them. The CDR3 spans 14 residues. The specimen sequenced was PBMCs or T cells enriched from blood (not recorded which). V gene TRBV6-1 combines with J gene TRBJ2-4; no definite D call. The clonotype originates from a woman in her forties or fifties who had been exposed to COVID-19. The CDR3 is CASSEELAKNIQYF. CDR3 nucleotide sequence: TGTGCCAGCAGTGAGGAGCTAGCCAAAAACATTCAGTACTTC.